The clone carrying this T cell receptor (beta chain) was seen at least ten times. These data come from a study of T cells of healthy individuals. Germline CDR1 SGHNT, CDR2 YENEEA. The V gene lost 1 base and the J gene lost 2 bases, with 11 bases spanning the gap. There are 15 residues in the CDR3. TCRdb recomputed calls from the 5' RACE reads with MiXCR, one row per CDR3 protein. The sample comprises 95,000 to 100,000 distinct CDR3 sequences, around 17% of which are singletons, and about 6% rests with the top ten. The rearrangement joins TRBV11-3 to TRBJ1-1; TRBD1 is a possible D gene (6 bases). The receptor was isolated from a human donor in good health. The CDR3 reads CASSLGGHRNTEAFF. CDR3 DNA sequence: TGTGCCAGCAGCTTAGGGGGACACCGAAACACTGAAGCTTTCTTT.